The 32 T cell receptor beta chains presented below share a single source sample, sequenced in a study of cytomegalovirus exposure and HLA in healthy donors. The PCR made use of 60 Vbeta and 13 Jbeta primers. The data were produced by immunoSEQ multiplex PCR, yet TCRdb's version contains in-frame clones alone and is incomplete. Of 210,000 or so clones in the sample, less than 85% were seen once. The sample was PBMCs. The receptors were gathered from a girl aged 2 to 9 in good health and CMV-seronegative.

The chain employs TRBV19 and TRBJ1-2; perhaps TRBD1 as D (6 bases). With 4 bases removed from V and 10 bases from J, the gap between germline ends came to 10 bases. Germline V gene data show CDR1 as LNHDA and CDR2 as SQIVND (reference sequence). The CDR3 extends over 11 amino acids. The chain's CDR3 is CASSRQGTYTF. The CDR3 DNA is TGTGCCAGTAGTAGGCAGGGGACCTACACCTTC.

DNA of the CDR3: TGTGCCAGCAGGAGGGGGCAGATGAACACTGAAGCTTTCTTT. Its protein product is CASRRGQMNTEAFF. The rearrangement joins TRBV2 to TRBJ1-1; TRBD1 matches at 7 bases. J lost 0 bases, V lost 6 bases, and 4 bases had no gene match. Germline values: CDR1 SNHLY, CDR2 FYNNEI. The CDR3 extends over 14 amino acids.

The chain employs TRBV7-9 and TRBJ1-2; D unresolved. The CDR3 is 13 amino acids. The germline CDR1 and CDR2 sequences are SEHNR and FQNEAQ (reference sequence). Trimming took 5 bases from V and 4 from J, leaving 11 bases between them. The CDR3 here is CASSPGAVYGYTF. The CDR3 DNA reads TGTGCCAGCAGCCCTGGAGCAGTCTATGGCTACACCTTC.

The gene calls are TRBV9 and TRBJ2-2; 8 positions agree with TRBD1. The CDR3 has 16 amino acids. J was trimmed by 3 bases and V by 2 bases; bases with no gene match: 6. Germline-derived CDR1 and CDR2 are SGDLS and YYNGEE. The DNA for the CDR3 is TGTGCCAGCAGCGTCTCAGGGGGCGCCTACACCGGGGAGCTGTTTTTT. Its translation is CASSVSGGAYTGELFF.

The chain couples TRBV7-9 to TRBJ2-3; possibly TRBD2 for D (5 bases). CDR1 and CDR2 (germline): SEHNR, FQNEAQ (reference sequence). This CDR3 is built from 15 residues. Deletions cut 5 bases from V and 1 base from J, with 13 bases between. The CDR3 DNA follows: TGTGCCAGCAGCCTAGGCGGGTCTCGCACAGATACGCAGTATTTT. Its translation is CASSLGGSRTDTQYF.

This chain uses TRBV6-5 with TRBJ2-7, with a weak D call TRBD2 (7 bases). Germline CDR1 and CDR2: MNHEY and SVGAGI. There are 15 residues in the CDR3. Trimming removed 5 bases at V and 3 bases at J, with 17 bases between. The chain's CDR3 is CASSRVRGAGYEQYF. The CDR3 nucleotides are TGTGCCAGCAGTCGAGTTCGGGGGGCCGGCTACGAGCAGTACTTC.

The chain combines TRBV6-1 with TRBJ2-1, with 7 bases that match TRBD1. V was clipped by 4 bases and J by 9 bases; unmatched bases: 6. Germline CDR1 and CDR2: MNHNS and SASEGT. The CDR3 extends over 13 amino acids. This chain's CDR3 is CASSVTGKTEQFF. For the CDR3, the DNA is TGTGCCAGCAGTGTGACAGGGAAGACTGAGCAGTTCTTC.

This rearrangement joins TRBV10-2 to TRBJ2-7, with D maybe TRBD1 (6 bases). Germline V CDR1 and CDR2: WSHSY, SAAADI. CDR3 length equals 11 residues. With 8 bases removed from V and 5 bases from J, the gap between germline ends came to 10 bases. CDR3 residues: CASSRTDEQYF. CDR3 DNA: TGCGCCAGCTCGAGGACAGACGAGCAGTACTTC.

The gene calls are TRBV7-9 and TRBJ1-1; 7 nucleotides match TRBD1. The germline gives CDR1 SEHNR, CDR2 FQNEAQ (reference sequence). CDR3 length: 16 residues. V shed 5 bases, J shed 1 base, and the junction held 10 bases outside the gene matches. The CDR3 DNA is TGTGCCAGCAGCCCATACCCCGGGACAGCGAACACTGAAGCTTTCTTT. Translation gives CASSPYPGTANTEAFF.

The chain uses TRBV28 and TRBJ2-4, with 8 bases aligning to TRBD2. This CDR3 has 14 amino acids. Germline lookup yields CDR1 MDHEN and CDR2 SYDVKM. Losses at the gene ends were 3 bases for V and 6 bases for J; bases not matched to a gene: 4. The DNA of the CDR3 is TGTGCCAGCAGTTTCTCGGGAGGGCGAAACATTCAGTACTTC. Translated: CASSFSGGRNIQYF.

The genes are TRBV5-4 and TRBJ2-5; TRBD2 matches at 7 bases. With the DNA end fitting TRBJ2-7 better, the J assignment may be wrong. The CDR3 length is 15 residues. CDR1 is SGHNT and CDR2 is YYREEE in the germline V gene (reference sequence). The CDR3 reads CASSFGAGESYEQYF. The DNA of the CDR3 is TGTGCCAGCAGCTTTGGTGCGGGAGAAAGCTACGAGCAGTACTTC.

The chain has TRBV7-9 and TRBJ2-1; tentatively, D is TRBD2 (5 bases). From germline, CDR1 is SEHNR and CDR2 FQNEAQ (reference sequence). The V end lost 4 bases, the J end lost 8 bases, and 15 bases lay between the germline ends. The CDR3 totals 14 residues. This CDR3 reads CASSSIWRFDEQFF. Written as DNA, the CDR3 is TGTGCCAGCAGCTCCATATGGAGGTTCGATGAGCAGTTCTTC.

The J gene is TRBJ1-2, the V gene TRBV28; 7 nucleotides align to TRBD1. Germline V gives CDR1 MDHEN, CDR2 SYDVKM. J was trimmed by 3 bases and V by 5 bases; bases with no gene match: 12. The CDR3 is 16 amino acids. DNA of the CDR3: TGTGCCAGCAGTGCCCAGAAAACGGGACAGTACTATGGCTACACCTTC. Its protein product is CASSAQKTGQYYGYTF.

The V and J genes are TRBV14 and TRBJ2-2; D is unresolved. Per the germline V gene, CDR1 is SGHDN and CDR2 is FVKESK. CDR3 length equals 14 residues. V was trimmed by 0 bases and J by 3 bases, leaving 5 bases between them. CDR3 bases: TGTGCCAGCAGCCAAGACATGTACACCGGGGAGCTGTTTTTT. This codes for CASSQDMYTGELFF.

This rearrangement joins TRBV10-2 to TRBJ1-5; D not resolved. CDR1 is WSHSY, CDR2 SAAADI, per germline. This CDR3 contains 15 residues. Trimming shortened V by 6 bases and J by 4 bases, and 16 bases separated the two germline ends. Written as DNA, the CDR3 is TGCGCCAGCAGGTCAAATCTAAACGAAAATCAGCCCCAGCATTTT. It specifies CASRSNLNENQPQHF.

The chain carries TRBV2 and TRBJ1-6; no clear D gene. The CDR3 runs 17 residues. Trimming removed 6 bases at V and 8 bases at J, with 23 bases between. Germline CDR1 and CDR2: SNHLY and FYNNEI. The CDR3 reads CASRVTGSLGSHSPLHF. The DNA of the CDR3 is TGTGCCAGCAGGGTGACGGGGTCCCTAGGGAGCCATTCACCCCTCCACTTT. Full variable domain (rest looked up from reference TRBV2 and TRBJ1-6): EPEVTQTPSHQVTQMGQEVILRCVPISNHLYFYWYRQILGQKVEFLVSFYNNEISEKSEIFDDQFSVERPDGSNFTLKIRSTKLEDSAMYFCASRVTGSLGSHSPLHFGNGTRLTVT.

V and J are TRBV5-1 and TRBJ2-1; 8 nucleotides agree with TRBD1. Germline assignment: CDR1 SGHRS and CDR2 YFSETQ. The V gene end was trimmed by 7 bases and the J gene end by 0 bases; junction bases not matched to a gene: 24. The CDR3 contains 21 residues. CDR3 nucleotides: TGCGCCAGCTTTCACGACAGGGGACGGTTCGGGGTTGCGCCCTCCTACAATGAGCAGTTCTTC. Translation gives CASFHDRGRFGVAPSYNEQFF. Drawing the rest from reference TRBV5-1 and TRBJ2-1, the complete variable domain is KAGVTQTPRYLIKTRGQQVTLSCSPISGHRSVSWYQQTPGQGLQFLFEYFSETQRNKGNFPGRFSGRQFSNSRSEMNVSTLELGDSALYLCASFHDRGRFGVAPSYNEQFFGPGTRLTVL.

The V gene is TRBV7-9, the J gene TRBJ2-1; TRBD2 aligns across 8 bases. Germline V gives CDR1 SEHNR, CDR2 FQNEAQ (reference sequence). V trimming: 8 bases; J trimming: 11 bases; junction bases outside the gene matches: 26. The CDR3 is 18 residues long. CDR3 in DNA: TGTGCCAGCTCTCGAAGGGCGGAACTAGCGGTCCCTCCTAGTCAGCAGTTCTTC. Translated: CASSRRAELAVPPSQQFF.

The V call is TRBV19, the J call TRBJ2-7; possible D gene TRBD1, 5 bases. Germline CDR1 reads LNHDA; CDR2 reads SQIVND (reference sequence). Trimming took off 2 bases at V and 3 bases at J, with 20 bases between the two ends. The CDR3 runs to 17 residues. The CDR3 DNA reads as TGTGCCAGTAGTATACGTGACAGAGCTATCCCAGACTACGAGCAGTACTTC. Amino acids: CASSIRDRAIPDYEQYF.

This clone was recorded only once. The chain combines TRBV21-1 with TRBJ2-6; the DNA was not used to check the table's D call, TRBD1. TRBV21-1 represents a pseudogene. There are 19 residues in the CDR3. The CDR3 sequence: CASSKSRDRNVSGANVLTF. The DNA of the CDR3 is TGTGCCAGCAGCAAATCTAGGGACAGAAACGTGTCCGGGGCCAACGTCCTGACTTTC.

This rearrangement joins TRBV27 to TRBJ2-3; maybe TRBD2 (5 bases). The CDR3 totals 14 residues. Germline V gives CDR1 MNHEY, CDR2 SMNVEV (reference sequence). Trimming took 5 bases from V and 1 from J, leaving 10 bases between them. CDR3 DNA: TGTGCCAGCAGTCGCCGGGGAGGCACAGATACGCAGTATTTT. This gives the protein CASSRRGGTDTQYF.

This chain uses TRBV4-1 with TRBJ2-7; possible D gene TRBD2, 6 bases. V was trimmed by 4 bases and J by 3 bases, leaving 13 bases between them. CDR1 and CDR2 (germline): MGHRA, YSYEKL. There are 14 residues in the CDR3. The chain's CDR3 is CASSRPGTGYEQYF. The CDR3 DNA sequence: TGCGCCAGCAGCCGGCCCGGGACTGGCTACGAGCAGTACTTC.

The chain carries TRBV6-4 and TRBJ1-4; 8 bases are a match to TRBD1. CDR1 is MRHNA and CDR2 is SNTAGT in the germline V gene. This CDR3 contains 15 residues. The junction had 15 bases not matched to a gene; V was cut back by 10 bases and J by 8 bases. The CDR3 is CANLKQGGFWEKLFF. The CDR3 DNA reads TGTGCCAACTTAAAACAGGGGGGATTTTGGGAAAAACTGTTTTTT.

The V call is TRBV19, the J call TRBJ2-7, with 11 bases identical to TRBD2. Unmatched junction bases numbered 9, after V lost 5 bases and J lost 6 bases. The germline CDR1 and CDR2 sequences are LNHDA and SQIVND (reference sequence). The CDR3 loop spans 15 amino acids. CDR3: CASSPLTSGRGEQYF. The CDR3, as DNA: TGTGCCAGTAGTCCCCTAACTAGCGGGAGAGGCGAGCAGTACTTC.

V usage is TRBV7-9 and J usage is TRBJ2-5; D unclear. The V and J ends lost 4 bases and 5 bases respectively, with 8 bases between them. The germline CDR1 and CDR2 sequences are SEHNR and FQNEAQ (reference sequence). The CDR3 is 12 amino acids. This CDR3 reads CASSSTRETQYF. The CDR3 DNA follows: TGTGCCAGCAGCTCGACGAGGGAGACCCAGTACTTC.

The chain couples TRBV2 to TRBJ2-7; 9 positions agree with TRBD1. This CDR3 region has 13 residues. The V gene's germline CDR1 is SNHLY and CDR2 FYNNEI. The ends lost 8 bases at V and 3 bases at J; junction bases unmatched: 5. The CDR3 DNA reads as TGTGCCAGCCTAATGGGACAGGGCTACGAGCAGTACTTC. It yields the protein CASLMGQGYEQYF.

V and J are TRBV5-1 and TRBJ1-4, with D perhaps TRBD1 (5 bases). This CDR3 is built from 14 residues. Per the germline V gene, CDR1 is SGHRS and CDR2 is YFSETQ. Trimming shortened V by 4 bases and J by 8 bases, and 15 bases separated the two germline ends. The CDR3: CASSTGTWGEKLFF. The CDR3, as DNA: TGCGCCAGCAGCACGGGGACTTGGGGGGAAAAACTGTTTTTT. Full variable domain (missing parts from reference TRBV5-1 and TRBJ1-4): KAGVTQTPRYLIKTRGQQVTLSCSPISGHRSVSWYQQTPGQGLQFLFEYFSETQRNKGNFPGRFSGRQFSNSRSEMNVSTLELGDSALYLCASSTGTWGEKLFFGSGTQLSVL.

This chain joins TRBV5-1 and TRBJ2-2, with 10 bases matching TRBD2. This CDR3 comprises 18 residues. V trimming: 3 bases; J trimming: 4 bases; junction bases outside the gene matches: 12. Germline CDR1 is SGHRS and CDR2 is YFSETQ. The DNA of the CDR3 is TGCGCCAGCAGCTCACGGACTAGCGGTCGGCCGAGCACCGGGGAGCTGTTTTTT. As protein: CASSSRTSGRPSTGELFF.

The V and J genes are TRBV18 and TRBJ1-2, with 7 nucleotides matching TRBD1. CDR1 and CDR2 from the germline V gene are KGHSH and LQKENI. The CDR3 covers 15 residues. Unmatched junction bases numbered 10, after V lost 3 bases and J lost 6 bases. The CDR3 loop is CASSPTETGYHGYTF. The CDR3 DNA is TGTGCCAGCTCACCTACCGAGACAGGGTACCATGGCTACACCTTC.

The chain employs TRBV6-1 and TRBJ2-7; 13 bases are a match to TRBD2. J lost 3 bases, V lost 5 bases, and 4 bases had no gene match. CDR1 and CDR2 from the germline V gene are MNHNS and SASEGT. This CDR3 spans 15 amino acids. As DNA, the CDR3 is TGTGCCAGCAGTCGTGGACTAGCGGGGGACTACGAGCAGTACTTC. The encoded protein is CASSRGLAGDYEQYF.

CDR3 coding DNA: TGTGCCAGCAGCTTACTGGGCCCGCCCTATGGCTACACCTTC. It is translated as CASSLLGPPYGYTF. The chain is built from TRBV7-9 and TRBJ1-2; D not certain. V dropped 2 bases and J dropped 4 bases, with 11 bases sitting between them. The CDR3 runs to 14 residues. Germline CDR1 and CDR2: SEHNR and FQNEAQ (reference sequence).

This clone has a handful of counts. The DNA of the CDR3 is TGCAGCGTTGTTCGGGACTACCAAGAGACCCAGTACTTC. Encoded protein: CSVVRDYQETQYF. The rearrangement uses TRBV29-1 and TRBJ2-5, with D tentatively TRBD2 (6 bases). The CDR3 sequence is 13 residues long. V gave up 4 bases and J gave up 0 bases, with 9 bases separating them. Germline-derived CDR1 and CDR2 are SQVTM and ANQGSEA.